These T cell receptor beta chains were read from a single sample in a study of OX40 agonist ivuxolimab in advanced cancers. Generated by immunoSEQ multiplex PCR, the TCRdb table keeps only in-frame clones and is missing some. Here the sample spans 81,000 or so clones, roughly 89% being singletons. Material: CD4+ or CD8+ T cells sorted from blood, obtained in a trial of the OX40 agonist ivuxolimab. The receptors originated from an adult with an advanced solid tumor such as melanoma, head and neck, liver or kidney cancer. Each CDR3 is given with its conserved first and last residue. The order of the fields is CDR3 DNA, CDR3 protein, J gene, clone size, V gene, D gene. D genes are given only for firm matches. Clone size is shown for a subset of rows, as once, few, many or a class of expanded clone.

cdr3_nt: TGTGCCAGCAGTACCCCCTTGAACACTGAAGCTTTCTTT
cdr3_aa: CASSTPLNTEAFF
j_call: TRBJ1-1
clone_size: .
v_call: TRBV2
d_call: .

cdr3_nt: TGTGCCAGCAGCTTAGATTTGGTAGGACGGAATTCACCCCTCCACTTT
cdr3_aa: CASSLDLVGRNSPLHF
j_call: TRBJ1-6
clone_size: .
v_call: TRBV11-2
d_call: .

cdr3_nt: TGTGCCACCAGCGGGGAAACCTACCCCAATCAGCCCCAGCATTTT
cdr3_aa: CATSGETYPNQPQHF
j_call: TRBJ1-5
clone_size: .
v_call: TRBV15
d_call: .

cdr3_nt: TGTGCCAGCAGTTTATATAAGACAGATACGCAGTATTTT
cdr3_aa: CASSLYKTDTQYF
j_call: TRBJ2-3
clone_size: .
v_call: TRBV27
d_call: .

cdr3_nt: TGTGCCAGCAGTGACTACACAGATACGCAGTATTTT
cdr3_aa: CASSDYTDTQYF
j_call: TRBJ2-3
clone_size: once
v_call: TRBV27
d_call: .

cdr3_nt: TGTGCCTGGGAAACAGGGTTCAGGACCCAGTACTTC
cdr3_aa: CAWETGFRTQYF
j_call: TRBJ2-5
clone_size: .
v_call: TRBV30
d_call: .

cdr3_nt: TGTGCCTGGAGTGTCGGGGGGTATGGCTACACCTTC
cdr3_aa: CAWSVGGYGYTF
j_call: TRBJ1-2
clone_size: .
v_call: TRBV30
d_call: .

cdr3_nt: TGTGCCAGCAGCTTCGGTTACGCTTCCTACGAGCAGTACTTC
cdr3_aa: CASSFGYASYEQYF
j_call: TRBJ2-7
clone_size: .
v_call: TRBV7-6
d_call: .

cdr3_nt: TGCGCCAGCAGTTTGACTAGCGGGATATATGAGCAGTTCTTC
cdr3_aa: CASSLTSGIYEQFF
j_call: TRBJ2-1
clone_size: .
v_call: TRBV5-1
d_call: TRBD2

cdr3_nt: TGTGCCAGCAGCGTAGGCGGGAGCAGTGGGAATGAGCAGTTCTTC
cdr3_aa: CASSVGGSSGNEQFF
j_call: TRBJ2-1
clone_size: .
v_call: TRBV9
d_call: TRBD2

cdr3_nt: TGTGCCAGCAGTTCAATAGTGGACAGGGCCAGCAATCAGCCCCAGCATTTT
cdr3_aa: CASSSIVDRASNQPQHF
j_call: TRBJ1-5
clone_size: .
v_call: TRBV27
d_call: TRBD1

cdr3_nt: TGTGCCTGGAGTCTAGGCGCGGAGCAGTTCTTC
cdr3_aa: CAWSLGAEQFF
j_call: TRBJ2-1
clone_size: .
v_call: TRBV30
d_call: .

cdr3_nt: TGTGCCAGCACCTACCTTAGCGGGGGGCACAATGAGCAGTTCTTC
cdr3_aa: CASTYLSGGHNEQFF
j_call: TRBJ2-1
clone_size: .
v_call: TRBV2
d_call: TRBD2

cdr3_nt: TGTGCCAGCAGCCCGTGGTATAGCGGACCTTCCTACAATGAGCAGTTCTTC
cdr3_aa: CASSPWYSGPSYNEQFF
j_call: TRBJ2-1
clone_size: once
v_call: TRBV14
d_call: .

cdr3_nt: TGTGCCAGCAGTGAAGCGTTTTCTGGCTACACCTTC
cdr3_aa: CASSEAFSGYTF
j_call: TRBJ1-2
clone_size: .
v_call: TRBV6-1
d_call: .

cdr3_nt: TGTGCCAGCAGCGCAGCGGGCATCACAGATACGCAGTATTTT
cdr3_aa: CASSAAGITDTQYF
j_call: TRBJ2-3
clone_size: .
v_call: TRBV9
d_call: .

cdr3_nt: TGTGCCAGTAGTATACAGGGCGGCCCCTATGGCTACACCTTC
cdr3_aa: CASSIQGGPYGYTF
j_call: TRBJ1-2
clone_size: .
v_call: TRBV19
d_call: .

cdr3_nt: TGTGCCATCAGGGCGGACAGGGAAACAGATACGCAGTATTTT
cdr3_aa: CAIRADRETDTQYF
j_call: TRBJ2-3
clone_size: .
v_call: TRBV10-3
d_call: TRBD1

cdr3_nt: TGCGCCAGCAGCACAAGGGGGGAGTCAGGGAAAAACTATGGCTACACCTTC
cdr3_aa: CASSTRGESGKNYGYTF
j_call: TRBJ1-2
clone_size: once
v_call: TRBV4-1
d_call: .

cdr3_nt: TGTGCCAGCAGTATCACAATGAACACCGGGGAGCTGTTTTTT
cdr3_aa: CASSITMNTGELFF
j_call: TRBJ2-2
clone_size: .
v_call: TRBV28
d_call: .

cdr3_nt: TGCGCCAGCAGCTTGGAGGAATGTTGCACAGATACGCAGTATTTT
cdr3_aa: CASSLEECCTDTQYF
j_call: TRBJ2-3
clone_size: .
v_call: TRBV5-1
d_call: .

cdr3_nt: TGTGCCAGCAGTTCTGATTCTGGGGCCAACGTCCTGACTTTC
cdr3_aa: CASSSDSGANVLTF
j_call: TRBJ2-6
clone_size: .
v_call: TRBV2
d_call: .

cdr3_nt: TGTGCCAGCACACAGGGTTGGAACACTGAAGCTTTCTTT
cdr3_aa: CASTQGWNTEAFF
j_call: TRBJ1-1
clone_size: .
v_call: TRBV6-5
d_call: .

cdr3_nt: TGTGCTAGTGGTTTGGTGGGTCAGCCCCAGCATTTT
cdr3_aa: CASGLVGQPQHF
j_call: TRBJ1-5
clone_size: .
v_call: TRBV12-5
d_call: .

cdr3_nt: TGTGCCTGGCGAGGGGACGGTAACACTGAAGCTTTCTTT
cdr3_aa: CAWRGDGNTEAFF
j_call: TRBJ1-1
clone_size: once
v_call: TRBV30
d_call: .

cdr3_nt: TGCGCCAGCAGCCAAGACAGACCTAACTATGGCTACACCTTC
cdr3_aa: CASSQDRPNYGYTF
j_call: TRBJ1-2
clone_size: .
v_call: TRBV4-3
d_call: .

cdr3_nt: TGTGCCAGCAGCTATCATAGCGGGACCTACAATGAGCAGTTCTTC
cdr3_aa: CASSYHSGTYNEQFF
j_call: TRBJ2-1
clone_size: .
v_call: TRBV11-3
d_call: TRBD2

cdr3_nt: TGTGCCAGCAGCTTACCGGGGGAAGTCGATGGCTACACCTTC
cdr3_aa: CASSLPGEVDGYTF
j_call: TRBJ1-2
clone_size: .
v_call: TRBV11-3
d_call: .

cdr3_nt: TGCGCCAGCAGCCCCCGATCGGTCCAGAACACTGAAGCTTTCTTT
cdr3_aa: CASSPRSVQNTEAFF
j_call: TRBJ1-1
clone_size: .
v_call: TRBV4-1
d_call: .

cdr3_nt: TGTGCCTGGAGTGGGGGAGCGAGCAATCAGCCCCAGCATTTT
cdr3_aa: CAWSGGASNQPQHF
j_call: TRBJ1-5
clone_size: .
v_call: TRBV30
d_call: .

cdr3_nt: TGTGCCTGGAGTGTACTTCGAAGTTCTGAAGCTTTCTTT
cdr3_aa: CAWSVLRSSEAFF
j_call: TRBJ1-1
clone_size: .
v_call: TRBV30
d_call: .

cdr3_nt: TGTGCCAGCAGATCCGACTCGGCGAATAATGGCTACACCTTC
cdr3_aa: CASRSDSANNGYTF
j_call: TRBJ1-2
clone_size: .
v_call: TRBV7-9
d_call: .